These T cell receptor beta chains were read from a single sample in a study of cytomegalovirus exposure and HLA in healthy donors. The data were produced by immunoSEQ multiplex PCR, yet TCRdb's version contains in-frame clones alone and is incomplete. The table has about 200,000 clones, approximately 79% seen once. Sequencing was carried out using PBMCs. Receptor source: a girl between 5 and 17 years old in good health and CMV-seropositive. CDR3s include the opening cysteine and the closing phenylalanine or tryptophan. The D gene is left open where the match is weak. The listing skips clone size in some rows; elsewhere it reads once, few, many or a size class.

D	J	V	size	DNA	CDR3
TRBD1	TRBJ2-1	TRBV10-1	NA	TGCGCCAGCAGTGAAGCGACAGGGGTATCATACAATGAGCAGTTCTTC	CASSEATGVSYNEQFF
NA	TRBJ2-5	TRBV2	NA	TGTGCCAGCAGTGAGCTGTGGCTAGTCCCTCCTGAGACCCAGTACTTC	CASSELWLVPPETQYF
NA	TRBJ1-1	TRBV10-3	few	TGTGCCATCAGTGATACCGACAGGTTGAACACTGAAGCTTTCTTT	CAISDTDRLNTEAFF
TRBD2	TRBJ2-6	TRBV19	NA	TGTGCCAGTAGTATTGCTGGCGGGGGACTCCCTGGGGCCAACGTCCTGACTTTC	CASSIAGGGLPGANVLTF
NA	TRBJ2-3	TRBV7-2	NA	TGTGCCAGCAGCTTCGGACACGGAGGCACAGATACGCAGTATTTT	CASSFGHGGTDTQYF
NA	TRBJ1-3	TRBV6-5	few	TGTGCCAGCAGCCCAGCCAGGGGAGCTGGAAACACCATATATTTT	CASSPARGAGNTIYF
TRBD1	TRBJ1-4	TRBV7-9	NA	TGTGCCAGCAGAGGGACAGGGTCTAATGAAAAACTGTTTTTT	CASRGTGSNEKLFF
NA	TRBJ2-1	TRBV5-1	NA	TGCGCCAGCAGCTTAGGTCAGGGACTCGCACCCCAGCAGTTCTTC	CASSLGQGLAPQQFF
NA	TRBJ1-2	TRBV9	few	TGTGCCAGCAGCGCGGTCCCCTTAGGGGTCGACTATGGCTACACCTTC	CASSAVPLGVDYGYTF
TRBD2	TRBJ2-7	TRBV15	once	TGTGCCACCAGCCCCCCCGGGGGGGCTAGGGACGAGCAGTACTTC	CATSPPGGARDEQYF
NA	TRBJ1-1	TRBV6-1	NA	TGTGCCAGCAGTGAAGCGCAGGAGGTCACTGAGGCTTTCTTT	CASSEAQEVTEAFF
TRBD2	TRBJ2-7	TRBV6-1	NA	TGTGCCAGCACCCTGGCGGGGGGGTCGGGGGAGCAGTACTTC	CASTLAGGSGEQYF
NA	TRBJ2-7	TRBV27	NA	TGTGCCAGCAGTTTGACAGGCAGCGAGCAGTACTTC	CASSLTGSEQYF
TRBD1	TRBJ2-7	TRBV7-6	NA	TGTGCCAGCAGCTCCGACAGGGTTGAGCAGTACTTC	CASSSDRVEQYF
NA	TRBJ1-3	TRBV28	NA	TGTGCCAGTTCCTTGGCCCTTCTCGGGAGCTCTGGAAACACCATATATTTT	CASSLALLGSSGNTIYF
TRBD2	TRBJ2-2	TRBV10-3	once	TGTGCCATCAGTGAAGCACTGGGGGGGACCGGGGAGCTGTTTTTT	CAISEALGGTGELFF
NA	TRBJ1-2	TRBV25-1	NA	TGTGCCAGCAGTGAAGGAGTTCAGAGCTATGGCTACACCTTC	CASSEGVQSYGYTF
NA	TRBJ2-1	TRBV7-2	NA	TGTGCCAGCAGCTTAGACCCGGGGGCCTACAATGAGCAGTTCTTC	CASSLDPGAYNEQFF